Sequencing of this T cell receptor (beta chain) was carried out in a study of shared clonotypes between healthy human individuals. Investigators spread the genomic DNA of each subset evenly over several immunoSEQ plates. Clones were sequenced by immunoSEQ multiplex PCR, and TCRdb holds only the in-frame ones, with some missing. The table lists roughly 510,000 clones, about 80% of them singletons. The CDR3 sequence is 14 residues long. Losses at the gene ends were 0 bases for V and 7 bases for J; bases not matched to a gene: 3. Germline V CDR1 and CDR2: MGHDK, SYGVNS. V and J are TRBV25-1 and TRBJ2-7; 10 nucleotides align to TRBD1. The receptor was derived from a middle-aged woman in good health. Some clones in this sample may be carry-over from other donors' samples. The specimen sequenced was PBMCs. For the CDR3, the DNA is TGTGCCAGCAGTGAATACTGGGACAGGGGAGAGCAGTACTTC. This codes for CASSEYWDRGEQYF.